A single sample gave rise to the 24 T cell receptor beta chains below, sequenced in a study of blood T cell repertoires in COVID-19. The data were produced by immunoSEQ multiplex PCR, yet TCRdb's version contains in-frame clones alone and is incomplete. This table holds 150,000 to 180,000 clones, approximately 86% found once. Sample: peripheral blood. The source of these receptors is a man in his fifties or sixties with COVID-19, enrolled during active disease.

The chain has TRBV2 and TRBJ2-1; 8 nucleotides agree with TRBD2. The germline gives CDR1 SNHLY, CDR2 FYNNEI. There are 15 residues in the CDR3. The V and J ends lost 6 bases and 4 bases, in that order; junction bases with no gene match: 8. CDR3 DNA sequence: TGTGCCAGCAGGGCCCAGCGGGAGAGTTACAATGAGCAGTTCTTC. As protein: CASRAQRESYNEQFF.

This clone was observed once. This chain joins TRBV14 and TRBJ1-6, with TRBD1 identical over 9 bases. Germline CDR1 is SGHDN and CDR2 is FVKESK. The CDR3 totals 15 residues. V lost 5 bases to trimming and J lost 13 bases; unmatched junction nucleotides: 12. The CDR3 is CASSENTGGVGPLHF. The DNA of the CDR3 is TGTGCCAGCAGCGAGAATACAGGGGGCGTAGGGCCCCTCCACTTT. Full variable domain (missing parts from reference TRBV14 and TRBJ1-6): EAGVTQFPSHSVIEKGQTVTLRCDPISGHDNLYWYRRVMGKEIKFLLHFVKESKQDESGMPNNRFLAERTGGTYSTLKVQPAELEDSGVYFCASSENTGGVGPLHFGNGTRLTVT.

The chain couples TRBV28 to TRBJ1-5; 9 bases fit TRBD1. CDR1 MDHEN and CDR2 SYDVKM come from the germline V gene. Germline trimming cut 5 bases from V and 4 bases from J; bases unmatched to any gene: 12. The CDR3 has 17 amino acids. Here the CDR3 reads CASSPEGQGLSNQPQHF. The CDR3 region has the DNA TGTGCCAGCAGTCCTGAGGGACAGGGTTTGTCGAATCAGCCCCAGCATTTT.

This chain connects TRBV25-1 to TRBJ1-1, with 9 positions matching TRBD1. After removal of 4 bases from V and 5 bases from J, the junction contained 11 bases not matched to a gene. Germline loops: CDR1 MGHDK, CDR2 SYGVNS. This CDR3 is built from 16 residues. CDR3 in amino acids: CASSGVPGQGRTEAFF. CDR3 nucleotides: TGTGCCAGCAGTGGTGTCCCGGGACAGGGAAGGACTGAAGCTTTCTTT.

The rearrangement links TRBV4-2 to TRBJ2-7; 7 bases are shared with TRBD1. V lost 0 bases and J lost 7; bases outside the gene matches: 9. The germline gives CDR1 LGHNA, CDR2 YNFKEQ. There are 15 residues in the CDR3. The DNA of the CDR3 is TGTGCCAGCAGCCAAGAACCCCAGGGGGTTTGGGAGCAGTACTTC. Protein sequence: CASSQEPQGVWEQYF.

This chain uses TRBV4-3 with TRBJ2-1; 7 bases match TRBD2. V gave up 1 base and J gave up 9 bases; unmatched junction bases: 3. The CDR3 covers 13 residues. Per the germline V gene, CDR1 is LGHNA and CDR2 is YSLEER. The CDR3 protein is CASSQGPSGEQFF. For the CDR3, the DNA is TGCGCCAGCAGCCAAGGGCCTAGCGGTGAGCAGTTCTTC.

J is TRBJ1-2 and V is TRBV12-3 or TRBV12-4; D gene ambiguous. V was trimmed by 6 bases and J by 2 bases, leaving 10 bases between them. This CDR3 contains 13 residues. For the CDR3, the DNA is TGTGCCAGCAGAATAGACACGAACTATGGCTACACCTTC. As protein: CASRIDTNYGYTF.

This clone was found a few times. The rearrangement joins TRBV7-2 to TRBJ2-2, with a weak D call TRBD2 (6 bases). Germline V gene sequence: CDR1 SGHTA, CDR2 FQGNSA. Trimming removed 3 bases from V and 0 bases from J, with 8 bases in between. The CDR3 totals 15 residues. The CDR3, as DNA: TGTGCCAGCAGCTTGGGGGGTGCGAACACCGGGGAGCTGTTTTTT. This translates into CASSLGGANTGELFF.

The chain has TRBV5-1 and TRBJ2-7, with 7 bases identical to TRBD1. Germline assignment: CDR1 SGHRS and CDR2 YFSETQ. V gave up 4 bases and J gave up 4 bases; unmatched junction bases: 11. The CDR3 totals 15 residues. The CDR3 region is CASSQSRQGAYEQYF. CDR3 nucleotides: TGCGCCAGCAGCCAATCAAGACAGGGAGCTTACGAGCAGTACTTC.

The chain recombines TRBV5-6 with TRBJ2-5; 8 positions agree with TRBD1. In germline, CDR1 is SGHDT, CDR2 YYEEEE. The CDR3 runs to 13 residues. Trimming took 4 bases from V and 5 from J; bases not matched to a gene: 4. CDR3 in DNA: TGTGCCAGCAGCCGGACAGGGTGGGAGACCCAGTACTTC. Its translation is CASSRTGWETQYF.

The V gene is TRBV23-1, the J gene TRBJ2-2; D gene uncertain. TRBV23-1 is identified as an open reading frame with a role that is uncertain. This CDR3 spans 17 amino acids. With 2 bases removed from V and 4 bases from J, the gap between germline ends came to 17 bases. The DNA for the CDR3 is TGCGCCAGCAGTCAACCTTCCGCCGGGTCCAGCACCGGGGAGCTGTTTTTT. Translation gives CASSQPSAGSSTGELFF.

The chain has TRBV9 and TRBJ1-1; D uncertain. The CDR3 spans 15 residues. Germline CDR1 is SGDLS and CDR2 is YYNGEE. V was trimmed by 0 bases and J by 0 bases, leaving 9 bases between them. This chain's CDR3 is CASSVVGHLNTEAFF. CDR3 in DNA: TGTGCCAGCAGCGTAGTTGGGCACTTGAACACTGAAGCTTTCTTT.

This chain joins TRBV9 and TRBJ2-5, with 7 positions matching TRBD1. This CDR3 is built from 15 residues. V lost 4 bases to trimming and J lost 5 bases; unmatched junction nucleotides: 11. The V gene's germline CDR1 is SGDLS and CDR2 YYNGEE. This CDR3 is CASSPHEGALETQYF. CDR3 nucleotides: TGTGCCAGCAGCCCCCACGAGGGGGCGCTGGAGACCCAGTACTTC.

The V gene is TRBV12-3 or TRBV12-4, the J gene TRBJ1-2; TRBD1 matches at 9 bases. This CDR3 is 12 amino acids long. After removal of 5 bases from V and 6 bases from J, the junction contained 1 base not matched to a gene. Written as DNA, the CDR3 is TGTGCCAGCAGTCGGACAGGGGATGGCTACACCTTC. It specifies CASSRTGDGYTF.

This chain connects TRBV5-1 to TRBJ1-2, with TRBD1 matching over 7 bases. The germline V gene encodes CDR1 SGHRS and CDR2 YFSETQ. V lost 5 bases and J lost 4; bases outside the gene matches: 14. The CDR3 consists of 16 residues. The CDR3 DNA is TGCGCCAGCAGACAAGTAGAGGGGGCGCAAGGCTATGGCTACACCTTC. Its protein product is CASRQVEGAQGYGYTF.

The count of this clone is one. This chain links TRBV21-1 with TRBJ2-2; the table's D call, TRBD1, has no DNA check behind it. TRBV21-1 is listed as a pseudogene. The CDR3 contains 15 residues. CDR3 residues: CASSKAQGSTGELFF. The CDR3 DNA follows: TGTGCCAGCAGCAAAGCACAGGGTAGCACCGGGGAGCTGTTTTTT.

This sequence joins TRBV28 and TRBJ1-1; perhaps TRBD1 as D (5 bases). The germline gives CDR1 MDHEN, CDR2 SYDVKM. Trimming removed 2 bases from V and 1 base from J, with 14 bases in between. This CDR3 spans 16 amino acids. The CDR3 DNA reads as TGTGCCAGCAGTTTAGGGGGGAGTCTAACGAACACTGAAGCTTTCTTT. Its protein product is CASSLGGSLTNTEAFF.

The V call is TRBV11-2, the J call TRBJ2-5, with D possibly TRBD2 on 5 matching bases. CDR1 is SGHAT and CDR2 is FQNNGV in the germline V gene. Trimming removed 5 bases from V and 1 base from J, with 8 bases in between. The CDR3 totals 13 residues. The CDR3 nucleotides read TGTGCCAGCAGCCCGGGGAGCCAAGAGACCCAGTACTTC. Translation gives CASSPGSQETQYF.

V is TRBV10-3 and J is TRBJ2-7, with D possibly being TRBD1 or TRBD2 (5 bases each). Germline V lookup: CDR1 ENHRY, CDR2 SYGVKD. The CDR3 is 14 amino acids. V was shortened by 4 bases and J by 0 bases, with 10 bases between the two germline ends. CDR3 in DNA: TGTGCCATCAGTGGGTCAGGGAGCTCCTACGAGCAGTACTTC. This sequence encodes CAISGSGSSYEQYF.

The rearrangement links TRBV6-2 or TRBV6-3 to TRBJ1-3; D not resolved. Germline V gives CDR1 MNHEY, CDR2 SVGEGT. V lost 4 bases, J lost 0 bases, and 10 bases lay in between. The CDR3 contains 15 residues. The CDR3 DNA follows: TGTGCCAGCAGTTTCAACCAACTCTCTGGAAACACCATATATTTT. Translation: CASSFNQLSGNTIYF.

The chain couples TRBV3-1 (or the pseudogene TRBV3-2) to TRBJ1-2; D might be TRBD1 (6 bases). Trimming shortened V by 4 bases and J by 8 bases, and 17 bases separated the two germline ends. Germline CDR1 and CDR2: LGHDT and YNNKEL (reference sequence). The CDR3 length is 14 residues. The chain's CDR3 is CASSPRGRVQGYTF. DNA for the CDR3: TGTGCCAGCAGCCCCAGGGGCCGCGTCCAAGGCTACACCTTC.

The chain uses TRBV9 and TRBJ1-1, with 9 bases that match TRBD1. Unmatched junction bases numbered 9, after V lost 4 bases and J lost 5 bases. Germline assignment: CDR1 SGDLS and CDR2 YYNGEE. The CDR3 consists of 15 residues. The CDR3 protein is CASSTQQGARTEAFF. CDR3 in DNA: TGTGCCAGCAGCACCCAACAGGGGGCGCGGACTGAAGCTTTCTTT.

In its sample, this clone was seen once. In nucleotides, the CDR3 is TGTGCCAGCAGTTTTAGGGACACTACGCAGTATTTT. Protein product: CASSFRDTTQYF. The chain combines TRBV12-3 or TRBV12-4 with TRBJ2-3; possibly TRBD1 for D (6 bases). The CDR3 extends over 12 amino acids. Trimming shortened V by 3 bases and J by 8 bases, and 9 bases separated the two germline ends.

The V call is TRBV7-3, the J call TRBJ2-3; 7 bases align to TRBD1. The V gene's germline CDR1 is SGHTA and CDR2 FQGTGA. The CDR3 covers 14 residues. With V trimmed by 5 bases and J by 3 bases, 5 bases remained unmatched. CDR3 region: CASSPQTGTDTQYF. CDR3 nucleotides: TGTGCCAGCAGCCCACAGACAGGGACAGATACGCAGTATTTT.